This record looks at one T cell receptor (beta chain) sequence and its context. The V gene end was trimmed by 5 bases and the J gene end by 5 bases; junction bases not matched to a gene: 7. The V gene's germline CDR1 is MDHEN and CDR2 SYDVKM. The CDR3 loop spans 15 amino acids. This specimen belongs to a study of blood T cell repertoires in COVID-19. Whole-study context: Samples taken during acute and convalescent COVID-19 were collected in the United States, Italy and Spain.

The table came from immunoSEQ multiplex PCR; TCRdb's copy has only in-frame clones and leaves some out. Of over 90,000 clones listed, about nine tenths are singletons. Sample: peripheral blood. This clonotype was sampled from a woman older than 75 in a cohort sampled during active COVID-19. The chain links TRBV28 to TRBJ1-5, with TRBD1 matching over 9 bases. DNA for the CDR3: TGTGCCAGCAGTCCAGGACAGGGGAACGATCAGCCCCAGCATTTT. Its protein product is CASSPGQGNDQPQHF. Variable domain in full (rest from reference TRBV28 and TRBJ1-5): DVKVTQSSRYLVKRTGEKVFLECVQDMDHENMFWYRQDPGLGLRLIYFSYDVKMKEKGDIPEGYSVSREKKERFSLILESASTNQTSMYLCASSPGQGNDQPQHFGDGTRLSIL.